The next 29 T cell receptor beta chains were all read from a single sample in a study of T cells in Graves' hyperthyroidism and ophthalmopathy. RNA transcripts were the template for amplifying TCR beta CDR3 regions. Using the HTBI primer set, a first-round RT-PCR was run on the TCR CDR3. Using its own MiXCR run on the multiplex PCR reads, TCRdb lists one record per CDR3 protein. The sample holds more than 600,000 distinct CDR3 sequences; about 17% are singletons and the top ten take 8.4%. Sequencing was carried out using blood. All receptors derive from a man younger than 35 with Graves' hyperthyroidism.

This clonotype was recorded a few times. The genes are TRBV2 and TRBJ2-1; D perhaps matches TRBD2 (7 bases). Trimming shortened V by 4 bases and J by 2 bases, and 15 bases separated the two germline ends. Looked up from germline, CDR1 is SNHLY and CDR2 is FYNNEI. The CDR3 runs 16 residues. CDR3 sequence (DNA): TGTGCCAGCAGTGGAGGGGGGGGGGCCCCCTACAATGAGCAGTTCTTC. Translated, it gives CASSGGGGAPYNEQFF.

V and J are TRBV25-1 and TRBJ1-4; 7 bases are shared with TRBD1. Per the germline V gene, CDR1 is MGHDK and CDR2 is SYGVNS. CDR3 length: 13 amino acids. J gave up 6 bases and V 7 bases, and 5 bases lay outside the gene matches. The DNA for the CDR3 is TGTGCCAGCACGGACAGGCCCGATGAAAAACTGTTTTTT. Residues: CASTDRPDEKLFF.

This clonotype appeared many times. V gene TRBV20-1 combines with J gene TRBJ2-5; D call uncertain. Germline V gives CDR1 DFQATT, CDR2 SNEGSKA (reference sequence). The CDR3 runs 12 residues. Trimming pared 6 bases from V and 2 bases from J, leaving 10 bases between. The CDR3 sequence is CSAQGRQETQYF. The CDR3 DNA reads TGCAGTGCCCAAGGACGGCAAGAGACCCAGTACTTC.

This clonotype was observed a few times. The germline gene is not matched at one end of the junction; a read error may be the cause. The rearrangement uses TRBV27 and TRBJ1-1; 7 nucleotides agree with TRBD1. Germline assignment: CDR1 MNHEY and CDR2 SMNVEV (reference sequence). This CDR3 region has 14 residues. Here the CDR3 reads CASKTGFMNTEAFF. CDR3 nucleotides: TGTGCCAGTAAGACAGGGTTTATGAATACTGAAGCTTTCTTT.

This clonotype was seen more than once but under ten times. The chain uses TRBV25-1 and TRBJ1-5; no firm D call. The CDR3 extends over 13 amino acids. Per the germline V gene, CDR1 is MGHDK and CDR2 is SYGVNS. V was trimmed by 3 bases and J by 7 bases, leaving 10 bases between them. CDR3 sequence (DNA): TGTGCCAGCAGTGAGTCTGGACTGCAGCCCCAGCATTTT. It codes for CASSESGLQPQHF. Together with reference TRBV25-1 and TRBJ1-5, the CDR3 gives the full variable domain: EADIYQTPRYLVIGTGKKITLECSQTMGHDKMYWYQQDPGMELHLIHYSYGVNSTEKGDLSSESTVSRIRTEHFPLTLESARPSHTSQYLCASSESGLQPQHFGDGTRLSIL.

The CDR3 loop reads CSAERGAGQPQHF. The CDR3 DNA reads TGCAGTGCTGAGAGGGGGGCGGGCCAGCCCCAGCATTTT. The chain recombines TRBV20-1 with TRBJ1-5; weak D call: TRBD1 (6 bases). This CDR3 has 13 residues. CDR1 is DFQATT, CDR2 SNEGSKA, per germline (reference sequence). Trimming removed 5 bases from V and 7 bases from J, with 15 bases in between.

This clonotype has at least ten counts. The V and J genes are TRBV30 and TRBJ1-3, with D possibly TRBD1 on 5 matching bases. Trimming took off 7 bases at V and 0 bases at J, with 10 bases between the two ends. CDR1 GTSNPN and CDR2 SVGIG come from the germline V gene (reference sequence). The CDR3 has 13 amino acids. For the CDR3, the DNA is TGTGCCTTTCGACAGCTCTCTGGAAACACCATATATTTT. This codes for CAFRQLSGNTIYF.

In this sample, this clonotype turned up many times. The gene calls are TRBV5-1 and TRBJ1-1; no reliable D call. The V end was cut by 1 base, the J end by 0 bases, with 10 bases between. Germline V gene lookup returns CDR1 SGHRS and CDR2 YFSETQ. The CDR3 is made up of 15 amino acids. In DNA form, the CDR3 reads TGCGCCAGCAGCTTGAGCAGCCGGATGAACACTGAAGCTTTCTTT. The encoded protein is CASSLSSRMNTEAFF. The variable domain in full, with the rest retrieved from reference TRBV5-1 and TRBJ1-1, is KAGVTQTPRYLIKTRGQQVTLSCSPISGHRSVSWYQQTPGQGLQFLFEYFSETQRNKGNFPGRFSGRQFSNSRSEMNVSTLELGDSALYLCASSLSSRMNTEAFFGQGTRLTVV.

The rearrangement uses TRBV24-1 and TRBJ1-1; tentative D call: TRBD1 (5 bases). The CDR3 extends over 13 amino acids. V was pared by 7 bases and J by 5 bases, with 13 bases between. Germline assignment: CDR1 KGHDR and CDR2 SFDVKD. Here the CDR3 reads CATRSGWGTEAFF. The CDR3 nucleotides are TGTGCCACCAGATCGGGGTGGGGGACTGAAGCTTTCTTT.

Points on this clonotype: A much larger clone differs by one base, so this may be a read error. V usage is TRBV5-1 and J usage is TRBJ2-7; TRBD2 might be the D (5 bases). The CDR3 length is 14 residues. Germline V gene data show CDR1 as SGHRS and CDR2 as YFSETQ. DNA for the CDR3: TGCGTCAGCAGCCAAGCCCACAGCGGCTACGAGCAGTACTTC. Translation: CVSSQAHSGYEQYF.

This clonotype was counted a few times. V is TRBV20-1 and J is TRBJ2-7, with 7 bases identical to TRBD1. CDR1 DFQATT and CDR2 SNEGSKA come from the germline V gene (reference sequence). The J segment lost 2 bases and the V segment lost 4 bases, leaving 8 bases of the junction unmatched. The CDR3 has 14 amino acids. The CDR3 sequence is CSAKRGTDAYEQYF. In DNA form, the CDR3 reads TGCAGTGCTAAGAGGGGGACAGACGCCTACGAGCAGTACTTC.

V gene TRBV6-1 combines with J gene TRBJ1-4; 7 bases map to TRBD1. The CDR3 has 15 residues. Germline values: CDR1 MNHNS, CDR2 SASEGT. V shed 5 bases, J shed 8 bases, and the junction held 11 bases outside the gene matches. This chain's CDR3 is CASSLRQGVGEKLFF. The DNA of the CDR3 is TGTGCCAGCAGTCTCCGACAGGGCGTAGGAGAAAAACTGTTTTTT.

The CDR3 is CASSVGDHNSPLHF. CDR3 DNA sequence: TGTGCCAGCAGCGTAGGCGACCATAATTCACCCCTCCACTTT. The chain recombines TRBV9 with TRBJ1-6, with unresolved D. Germline lookup yields CDR1 SGDLS and CDR2 YYNGEE. The CDR3 sequence is 14 residues long. The V gene lost 0 bases and the J gene lost 5 bases, with 6 bases spanning the gap.

This clonotype was seen a few times. The gene calls are TRBV20-1 and TRBJ2-1; D perhaps matches TRBD2 (7 bases). V lost 3 bases to trimming and J lost 12 bases, with 15 bases between them. CDR3 length equals 12 residues. Germline CDR1 DFQATT, CDR2 SNEGSKA (reference sequence). CDR3 in DNA: TGCAGTGCTAGGTACGGGGGGCTGACGCAGTTCTTC. This codes for CSARYGGLTQFF.

With respect to this clonotype: The junction does not match germline at one end; this may be a read error. V usage is TRBV28 and J usage is TRBJ2-6, with TRBD1 matching over 9 bases. This CDR3 spans 18 amino acids. Germline CDR1 reads MDHEN; CDR2 reads SYDVKM. The CDR3 DNA reads as TGTGCCAGCACCGATGGGACAGGGTGGAACTCTGGGGCCAACGCCCTGACTTTC. This gives the protein CASTDGTGWNSGANALTF. Combining the CDR3 with reference TRBV28 and TRBJ2-6 gives the whole variable domain DVKVTQSSRYLVKRTGEKVFLECVQDMDHENMFWYRQDPGLGLRLIYFSYDVKMKEKGDIPEGYSVSREKKERFSLILESASTNQTSMYLCASTDGTGWNSGANALTFGAGSRLTVL.

This chain connects TRBV20-1 to TRBJ2-1; TRBD2 matches at 7 bases. This CDR3 spans 15 amino acids. The germline V gene has CDR1 DFQATT and CDR2 SNEGSKA (reference sequence). J gave up 2 bases and V 4 bases, and 8 bases lay outside the gene matches. The CDR3 region is CSATSGGSAYNEQFF. The CDR3, as DNA: TGCAGTGCTACCTCTGGCGGGAGCGCCTACAATGAGCAGTTCTTC.

This clonotype showed up just a few times. V gene TRBV4-3 combines with J gene TRBJ2-3, with 8 nucleotides matching TRBD2. With V trimmed by 2 bases and J by 1 base, 23 bases remained unmatched. The CDR3 spans 22 residues. Germline CDR1 and CDR2: LGHNA and YSLEER. In DNA form, the CDR3 reads TGCGCCAGCAGCCAACGGTACCGGCGGGGGCTAGCGGGCCCAGGGGGCACAGATACGCAGTATTTT. Protein product: CASSQRYRRGLAGPGGTDTQYF.

The table lists this clonotype with many counts. The chain joins TRBV3-1 to TRBJ1-3; D might be TRBD1 (5 bases). V shed 4 bases and J shed 7 bases, with 14 bases lying between them. This CDR3 has 14 residues. Per germline, CDR1 LGHDT and CDR2 YNNKEL (reference sequence). The CDR3 sequence: CASSPRGSSNTIYF. The CDR3 nucleotides are TGTGCCAGCAGCCCGCGGGGGTCCTCGAACACCATATATTTT.

There are many counts of this clonotype. The chain combines TRBV18 with TRBJ2-1; 9 positions match TRBD2. The trim removed 3 bases at V and 8 bases at J, leaving 11 bases unmatched. CDR1 KGHSH and CDR2 LQKENI come from the germline V gene. This CDR3 spans 16 amino acids. CDR3 nucleotides: TGTGCCAGCTCACCCACTACCGGGACTAGCTTTTATGAGCAGTTCTTC. It specifies CASSPTTGTSFYEQFF.

This clonotype was observed a handful of times. V usage is TRBV6-1 and J usage is TRBJ2-7, with 7 positions matching TRBD2. The germline gives CDR1 MNHNS, CDR2 SASEGT. This CDR3 region has 14 residues. Trimming at V came to 8 bases and at J to 3 bases, leaving 10 bases not matched to a gene. CDR3 residues: CASALSGMGYEQYF. CDR3 DNA: TGTGCCAGCGCACTGAGCGGGATGGGCTACGAGCAGTACTTC.

A few counts support this clonotype. The rearrangement joins TRBV6-1 to TRBJ2-1; 10 nucleotides match TRBD2. The V gene end was trimmed by 7 bases and the J gene end by 8 bases; junction bases not matched to a gene: 11. The CDR3 has 15 residues. Germline CDR1 reads MNHNS; CDR2 reads SASEGT. The CDR3 here is CASTPGLAKLDEQFF. In DNA, the CDR3 is TGTGCCAGCACCCCGGGACTAGCGAAATTGGATGAGCAGTTCTTC.

This rearrangement joins TRBV28 to TRBJ1-1, with D maybe TRBD1 (5 bases). Germline lookup yields CDR1 MDHEN and CDR2 SYDVKM. Trimming left V 2 bases short and J 6 bases short, with 10 bases between. The CDR3 totals 13 residues. The CDR3 loop is CASSLGGGSEAFF. In DNA, the CDR3 is TGTGCCAGCAGTTTAGGTGGGGGGTCTGAAGCTTTCTTT.

Ten or more counts support this clonotype. The rearrangement uses TRBV12-3 or TRBV12-4 and TRBJ2-1; 9 positions agree with TRBD2. V lost 3 bases and J lost 3; bases outside the gene matches: 6. The CDR3 consists of 16 residues. Here the CDR3 DNA reads TGTGCCAGCAGTTTGAGTAGCGGGAGAAGCTACAATGAGCAGTTCTTC. As protein: CASSLSSGRSYNEQFF.

The chain couples TRBV20-1 to TRBJ1-3, with D possibly matching TRBD1 (5 bases). V shed 3 bases and J shed 1 base, with 7 bases lying between them. The CDR3 is 13 residues long. Looked up from germline, CDR1 is DFQATT and CDR2 is SNEGSKA (reference sequence). Here the CDR3 reads CSASGASGNTIYF. In DNA form, the CDR3 reads TGCAGTGCTAGTGGGGCTTCTGGAAACACCATATATTTT.

There are many counts of this clonotype. The V gene is TRBV20-1, the J gene TRBJ2-7; TRBD1 is a possible D gene (7 bases). V dropped 5 bases and J dropped 1 base, with 12 bases sitting between them. CDR3 length equals 13 residues. CDR1 and CDR2 from the germline V gene are DFQATT and SNEGSKA (reference sequence). The CDR3 protein is CSAEGGQSYEQYF. The CDR3 coding sequence is TGCAGTGCTGAGGGGGGACAGTCCTACGAGCAGTACTTC.

The chain links TRBV24-1 to TRBJ2-6, with 10 bases lining up with TRBD1. CDR1 is KGHDR and CDR2 is SFDVKD in the germline V gene. V dropped 4 bases and J dropped 0; count of bases not matched to a gene: 2. The CDR3 totals 17 residues. CDR3 residues: CATSEGQGSSGANVLTF. The CDR3 DNA is TGTGCCACCAGTGAGGGACAGGGGAGCTCTGGGGCCAACGTCCTGACTTTC.

This clonotype was recorded a few times. This chain links TRBV12-3 or TRBV12-4 with TRBJ2-5; D gene uncertain. This CDR3 spans 13 amino acids. V was clipped by 6 bases and J by 4 bases, with 12 bases between them. In DNA form, the CDR3 reads TGTGCCAGCAGAAAGAGTGGTCCAGAGACCCAGTACTTC. Its protein product is CASRKSGPETQYF.

This sequence joins TRBV28 and TRBJ2-7; possible D gene TRBD1, 5 bases. CDR1 MDHEN and CDR2 SYDVKM come from the germline V gene. V was trimmed by 5 bases and J by 0 bases, leaving 11 bases between them. There are 14 residues in the CDR3. The CDR3 DNA reads TGTGCCAGCAGTATACAGGAAAGCTCCTACGAGCAGTACTTC. Translating gives CASSIQESSYEQYF.

The rearrangement uses TRBV10-3 and TRBJ2-5; D call uncertain. V shed 11 bases and J shed 2 bases, with 18 bases lying between them. The CDR3 totals 14 residues. Germline V gives CDR1 ENHRY, CDR2 SYGVKD. The CDR3 loop reads CAAKPGSPQETQYF. For the CDR3, the DNA is TGTGCCGCCAAACCGGGTTCACCTCAAGAGACCCAGTACTTC.